This is a list of T cell receptor beta chains from one sample in a study of molecular identifiers for immune sequencing clone quantification. TCRdb passed the PCR reads through MiXCR, listing each CDR3 protein once. The table shows over 600,000 distinct CDR3 sequences, with 15% to 20% occurring only once. Specimen: naive CD8+ T cells from blood, with Jurkat cell RNA spiked in. Receptors originate from a human donor in good health. Some libraries in this study had Jurkat cell RNA spiked in. The CDR3 runs from the conserved cysteine through the conserved F or W. The D gene is left open where the match is weak. Size tells how often a clone was seen (once, few, many) or the class of an expanded clone, and some rows leave it out.

d_call	v_call	j_call	clone_size	cdr3_aa	cdr3_nt
.	TRBV6-2/TRBV6-3	TRBJ2-3	many	CASSYSPGASTDTQYF	TGTGCCAGCAGTTACTCGCCGGGGGCTAGCACAGATACGCAGTATTTT
.	TRBV20-1	TRBJ1-1	many	CSARGALNTEAFF	TGCAGTGCTAGGGGGGCGTTGAACACTGAAGCTTTCTTT
.	TRBV7-9	TRBJ1-5	many	CASSDSDSNQPQHF	TGTGCCAGCAGCGACAGTGATAGCAATCAGCCCCAGCATTTT
.	TRBV18	TRBJ1-1	.	CANSPRTVTEAFF	TGTGCCAACTCACCACGGACAGTCACTGAAGCTTTCTTT
.	TRBV6-2/TRBV6-3	TRBJ1-5	few	CASRLDDYSNQPQHF	TGTGCCAGCCGGCTAGACGATTATAGCAATCAGCCCCAGCATTTT
.	TRBV4-3	TRBJ1-3	.	CASSQASAGQSSGNTIYF	TGCGCCAGCAGCCAGGCCTCCGCGGGGCAAAGTTCTGGAAACACCATATATTTT
.	TRBV5-6	TRBJ2-7	few	CASSPRSVSSYEQYF	TGTGCCAGCAGCCCCCGTTCTGTTAGCTCCTACGAGCAGTACTTC
TRBD1	TRBV19	TRBJ1-4	few	CASSIVGTGTEKLFF	TGTGCCAGTAGTATAGTAGGGACAGGGACTGAAAAACTGTTTTTT
TRBD1	TRBV6-5	TRBJ2-7	many	CASSYSFSDRGTYEQYF	TGTGCCAGCAGTTACAGTTTTTCGGACAGGGGTACCTACGAGCAGTACTTC
.	TRBV6-5	TRBJ1-1	many	CASRMGEGTEAFF	TGTGCCAGCAGAATGGGGGAAGGCACTGAAGCTTTCTTT
.	TRBV6-5	TRBJ2-5	many	CASSDTGPWDGQYF	TGTGCCAGCAGCGATACGGGACCCTGGGATGGCCAGTACTTC
TRBD2	TRBV19	TRBJ2-3	.	CASSWTASGGTDTQYF	TGTGCCAGTAGTTGGACGGCTAGCGGGGGCACAGATACGCAGTATTTT
TRBD1	TRBV27	TRBJ2-7	many	CASRGQGSSYEQYF	TGTGCCAGCAGGGGACAGGGGAGCTCCTACGAGCAGTACTTC
.	TRBV7-9	TRBJ2-3	many	CASSRPVAFTSTDTQYF	TGTGCCAGCAGCAGGCCGGTGGCGTTTACTAGCACAGATACGCAGTATTTT
.	TRBV5-4	TRBJ2-7	.	CASRPHWGPYEQYF	TGTGCCAGCAGACCACACTGGGGACCCTACGAGCAGTACTTC
.	TRBV5-3	TRBJ1-4	few	CASSLFNEKLFF	TGTGCCAGCAGCTTATTTAACGAAAAACTGTTTTTT
.	TRBV4-3	TRBJ1-1	.	CASSLSNSLPTEAFF	TGCGCCAGCAGCCTAAGTAACAGCCTTCCCACTGAAGCTTTCTTT
.	TRBV7-9	TRBJ1-1	many	CASSSRQTMNTEAFF	TGTGCCAGCAGCTCCAGACAAACTATGAACACTGAAGCTTTCTTT
.	TRBV29-1	TRBJ2-7	many	CSVELSSSYEQYF	TGCAGCGTGGAGTTGTCGAGCTCCTACGAGCAGTACTTC
.	TRBV4-2	TRBJ1-1	many	CASSQDLSHTEAFF	TGTGCCAGCAGCCAAGATCTGTCCCACACTGAAGCTTTCTTT
.	TRBV28	TRBJ2-7	many	CASSFLQWAGEQYF	TGTGCCAGCAGTTTTCTTCAGTGGGCTGGCGAGCAGTACTTC
TRBD2	TRBV27	TRBJ2-7	few	CASGLAGEYEQYF	TGTGCCAGCGGACTAGCGGGAGAGTACGAGCAGTACTTC
TRBD2	TRBV30	TRBJ2-5	many	CAWTWGGVAETQYF	TGTGCCTGGACCTGGGGGGGAGTAGCAGAGACCCAGTACTTC
TRBD2	TRBV13	TRBJ2-3	many	CASSFSAGETDTQYF	TGTGCCAGCAGCTTTTCTGCGGGAGAGACAGATACGCAGTATTTT
.	TRBV19	TRBJ1-5	.	CASSFGGSDTQHF	TGTGCCAGTAGTTTCGGGGGCTCAGATACGCAGCATTTT
.	TRBV11-2	TRBJ2-2	.	CASSWRQITGELFF	TGTGCCAGCAGCTGGAGACAGATCACCGGGGAGCTGTTTTTT
.	TRBV14	TRBJ2-7	many	CASREGVNYEQYF	TGTGCCAGCAGAGAAGGGGTCAACTACGAGCAGTACTTC
TRBD2	TRBV7-9	TRBJ2-5	few	CASSSTSTWGTSVEETQYF	TGTGCCAGCAGCTCAACCTCCACCTGGGGGACTAGCGTCGAAGAGACCCAGTACTTC
TRBD1	TRBV27	TRBJ1-1	few	CASRAGTAGGWTEAFF	TGTGCCAGCAGGGCAGGGACAGCTGGAGGTTGGACTGAAGCTTTCTTT
.	TRBV7-9	TRBJ2-1	few	CASSPSRGPPVDEQFF	TGTGCCAGCAGCCCCAGTCGGGGCCCACCGGTGGATGAGCAGTTCTTC
.	TRBV5-4	TRBJ2-5	many	CASSLGLDLETQYF	TGTGCCAGCAGCTTGGGACTAGATTTGGAGACCCAGTACTTC
.	TRBV19	TRBJ1-1	few	CASTKIQGNTEAFF	TGTGCCAGTACCAAGATACAGGGGAACACTGAAGCTTTCTTT
TRBD2	TRBV12-3/TRBV12-4	TRBJ2-3	many	CASRGIEGLVVDGDTQYF	TGTGCCAGCAGGGGGATAGAGGGACTAGTGGTTGATGGAGATACGCAGTATTTT
TRBD1	TRBV20-1	TRBJ2-5	.	CSARATGDQGTQYF	TGCAGTGCTAGAGCGACAGGGGACCAGGGGACCCAGTACTTC
TRBD1	TRBV4-1	TRBJ2-7	many	CASSQEGTGLYEQYF	TGCGCCAGCAGCCAAGAAGGGACAGGGCTGTACGAGCAGTACTTC
.	TRBV21-1	TRBJ2-2	few	CASSKVFPEETSSGGELFF	TGTGCCAGCAGCAAAGTTTTCCCCGAGGAGACTAGTTCGGGGGGGGAGCTGTTTTTT